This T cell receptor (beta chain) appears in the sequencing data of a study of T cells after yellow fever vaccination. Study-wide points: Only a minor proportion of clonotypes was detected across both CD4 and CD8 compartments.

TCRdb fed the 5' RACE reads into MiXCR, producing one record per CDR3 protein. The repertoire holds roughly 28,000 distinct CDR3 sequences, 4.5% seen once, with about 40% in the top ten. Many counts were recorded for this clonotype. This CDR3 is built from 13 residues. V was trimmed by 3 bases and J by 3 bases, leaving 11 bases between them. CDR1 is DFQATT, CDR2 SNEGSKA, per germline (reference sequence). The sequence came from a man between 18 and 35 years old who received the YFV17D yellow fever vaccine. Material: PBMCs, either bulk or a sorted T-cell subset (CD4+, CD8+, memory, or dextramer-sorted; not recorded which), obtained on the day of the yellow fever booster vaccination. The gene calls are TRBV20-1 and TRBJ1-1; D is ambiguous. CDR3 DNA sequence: TGCAGTGCTAGCCGAAACACGGACACTGAAGCTTTCTTT. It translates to CSASRNTDTEAFF.